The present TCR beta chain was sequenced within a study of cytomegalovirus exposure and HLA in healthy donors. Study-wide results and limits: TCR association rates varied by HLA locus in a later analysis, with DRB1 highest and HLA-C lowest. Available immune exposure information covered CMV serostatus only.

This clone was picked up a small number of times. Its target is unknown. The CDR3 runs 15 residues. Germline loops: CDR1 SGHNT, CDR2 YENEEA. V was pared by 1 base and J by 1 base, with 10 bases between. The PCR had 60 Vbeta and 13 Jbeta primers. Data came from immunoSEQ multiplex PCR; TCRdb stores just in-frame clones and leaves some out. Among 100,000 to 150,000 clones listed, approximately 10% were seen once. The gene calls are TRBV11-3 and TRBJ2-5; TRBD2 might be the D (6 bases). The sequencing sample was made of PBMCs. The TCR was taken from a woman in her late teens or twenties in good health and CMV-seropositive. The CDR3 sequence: CASSLGAGIQETQYF. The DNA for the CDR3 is TGTGCCAGCAGCTTAGGGGCGGGGATCCAAGAGACCCAGTACTTC.